Listed below are T cell receptor beta chains from one sample, sequenced in a study of T cell changes during pregnancy in multiple sclerosis. Only in-frame clones appear in the TCRdb table, and some are missing; sequencing was by immunoSEQ multiplex PCR. Of about 49,000 clones listed, almost 95% are singletons. Sequences were derived from peripheral blood, sampled after pregnancy. These receptor sequences come from a female donor with multiple sclerosis, enrolled in a pregnancy study. Both conserved end residues are part of each CDR3. Each record gives: D gene, J gene, V gene, clone size, CDR3 DNA, CDR3 protein. A D gene is named only where the DNA matches it firmly. Clone size is stated in some rows and not others, as once, few, many or a class when expanded.

d_call: TRBD1
j_call: TRBJ1-2
v_call: TRBV18
clone_size: .
cdr3_nt: TGTGCCAGCTCTCGACAGGGAGAGGGTGGCTACACCTTC
cdr3_aa: CASSRQGEGGYTF

d_call: TRBD2
j_call: TRBJ2-1
v_call: TRBV4-2
clone_size: once
cdr3_nt: TGTGCCAGCAGCCAAGACGAAGCGGGGGGTATGAATGAGCAGTTCTTC
cdr3_aa: CASSQDEAGGMNEQFF

d_call: .
j_call: TRBJ2-3
v_call: TRBV9
clone_size: .
cdr3_nt: TGTGCCAGCAGCGTAGTGTCGGGGAGCACAGATACGCAGTATTTT
cdr3_aa: CASSVVSGSTDTQYF

d_call: TRBD2
j_call: TRBJ2-1
v_call: TRBV4-2
clone_size: .
cdr3_nt: TGTGCCAGCAGCCCATACCAGGACCTAGCGGGGGCCAATGAGCAGTTCTTC
cdr3_aa: CASSPYQDLAGANEQFF

d_call: TRBD1
j_call: TRBJ1-4
v_call: TRBV2
clone_size: .
cdr3_nt: TGTGCCAGCAGGCTAGACAGGGGGAATGAAAAACTGTTTTTT
cdr3_aa: CASRLDRGNEKLFF

d_call: .
j_call: TRBJ1-2
v_call: TRBV6-6
clone_size: .
cdr3_nt: TGTGCCAGCCGCGCGGGGGAGGGAGGGGGCTACACCTTC
cdr3_aa: CASRAGEGGGYTF

d_call: TRBD1
j_call: TRBJ2-7
v_call: TRBV29-1
clone_size: .
cdr3_nt: TGCAGCGTTGAGATCACCGGGACAGGGACATCCGAGCAGTACTTC
cdr3_aa: CSVEITGTGTSEQYF

d_call: TRBD1
j_call: TRBJ1-2
v_call: TRBV7-9
clone_size: .
cdr3_nt: TGTGCCAGCAGCGCGGGACAGGGAACCTATGGCTACACCTTC
cdr3_aa: CASSAGQGTYGYTF

d_call: TRBD2
j_call: TRBJ2-3
v_call: TRBV11-1
clone_size: .
cdr3_nt: TGTGCCAGCAGCTCCCCCGGGACTAGCGGAAAAACACTCAGATACGTGCAGTATTTT
cdr3_aa: CASSSPGTSGKTLRYVQYF

d_call: .
j_call: TRBJ1-2
v_call: TRBV7-9
clone_size: .
cdr3_nt: TGTGCCAGCAGCTTAGCGGGCCTTTATGGCTACACCTTC
cdr3_aa: CASSLAGLYGYTF

d_call: .
j_call: TRBJ2-2
v_call: TRBV11-3
clone_size: .
cdr3_nt: TGTGCCAGCAGCTTATCGGGGACCGGGGAGCTGTTTTTT
cdr3_aa: CASSLSGTGELFF

d_call: .
j_call: TRBJ2-7
v_call: TRBV9
clone_size: once
cdr3_nt: TGTGCCAGCAGCACCACAGGGAGCTCCTACGAGCAGTACTTC
cdr3_aa: CASSTTGSSYEQYF

d_call: .
j_call: TRBJ1-2
v_call: TRBV7-7
clone_size: .
cdr3_nt: TGTGCTAGCAGCCCTATCGGACAGCTTCCTAACTATGGCTACACCTTC
cdr3_aa: CASSPIGQLPNYGYTF

d_call: TRBD1
j_call: TRBJ1-6
v_call: TRBV19
clone_size: .
cdr3_nt: TGTGCCAGTAGTCCCGAAACAGGGGGCGTCTCACCCCTCCACTTT
cdr3_aa: CASSPETGGVSPLHF

d_call: TRBD2
j_call: TRBJ2-1
v_call: TRBV5-1
clone_size: .
cdr3_nt: TGCGCCAGCAGCCCGAAGGGACTAGCGGGGGTTATTTACAATGAGCAGTTCTTC
cdr3_aa: CASSPKGLAGVIYNEQFF

d_call: TRBD2
j_call: TRBJ2-3
v_call: TRBV11-2
clone_size: .
cdr3_nt: TGTGCCAGCAGCTTCCAGGCGGGGGGCAAGACAGATACGCAGTATTTT
cdr3_aa: CASSFQAGGKTDTQYF

d_call: .
j_call: TRBJ1-2
v_call: TRBV5-1
clone_size: .
cdr3_nt: TGCGCCAGCGCGCGGGGGGCGCAGGACTATGGCTACACCTTC
cdr3_aa: CASARGAQDYGYTF

d_call: TRBD2
j_call: TRBJ2-5
v_call: TRBV7-2
clone_size: .
cdr3_nt: TGTGCCAGCAGCACCCAGCGGGGGGGCCAAGAGACCCAGTACTTC
cdr3_aa: CASSTQRGGQETQYF

d_call: TRBD1
j_call: TRBJ1-3
v_call: TRBV18
clone_size: .
cdr3_nt: TGTGCCAGCTCACCGACCGCTGGAGGGACAGATTTACTTTACTCTGGAAACACCATATATTTT
cdr3_aa: CASSPTAGGTDLLYSGNTIYF

d_call: .
j_call: TRBJ1-5
v_call: TRBV5-6
clone_size: .
cdr3_nt: TGTGCCAGCAGCTCTGGGTGGACAGCGCATCAGCCCCAGCATTTT
cdr3_aa: CASSSGWTAHQPQHF

d_call: TRBD1
j_call: TRBJ2-7
v_call: TRBV6-6
clone_size: .
cdr3_nt: TGTGCCAGCAGAATCTCTGGGCAGGGGGCGAGGGAGCAGTACTTC
cdr3_aa: CASRISGQGAREQYF